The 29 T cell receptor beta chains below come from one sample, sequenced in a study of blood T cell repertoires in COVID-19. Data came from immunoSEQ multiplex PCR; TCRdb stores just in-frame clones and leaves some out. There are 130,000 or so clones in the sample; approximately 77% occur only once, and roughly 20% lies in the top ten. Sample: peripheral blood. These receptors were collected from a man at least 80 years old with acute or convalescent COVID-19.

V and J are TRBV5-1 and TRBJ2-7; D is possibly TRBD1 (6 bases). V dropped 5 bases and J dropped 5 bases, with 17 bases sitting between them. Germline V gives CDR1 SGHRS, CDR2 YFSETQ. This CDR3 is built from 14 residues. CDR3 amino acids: CASSETGLVDEQYF. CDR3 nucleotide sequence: TGCGCCAGCAGTGAAACAGGGTTGGTCGACGAGCAGTACTTC.

CDR3 in amino acids: CASSPQETGANVLTF. The DNA of the CDR3 is TGTGCCAGTAGTCCACAGGAGACTGGGGCCAACGTCCTGACTTTC. The chain couples TRBV19 to TRBJ2-6; a possible D gene is TRBD1 (5 bases). Germline V lookup: CDR1 LNHDA, CDR2 SQIVND (reference sequence). V lost 5 bases and J 2 bases, leaving 10 bases between the germline ends. The CDR3 has 15 residues.

This CDR3 is CASSAAARSGANVLTF. CDR3 coding DNA: TGTGCCAGCAGCGCCGCGGCTCGCTCTGGGGCCAACGTCCTGACTTTC. The chain links TRBV5-4 to TRBJ2-6; D is unresolved. This CDR3 is built from 16 residues. Germline-derived CDR1 and CDR2 are SGHNT and YYREEE (reference sequence). The V gene lost 4 bases and the J gene lost 0 bases, with 11 bases spanning the gap.

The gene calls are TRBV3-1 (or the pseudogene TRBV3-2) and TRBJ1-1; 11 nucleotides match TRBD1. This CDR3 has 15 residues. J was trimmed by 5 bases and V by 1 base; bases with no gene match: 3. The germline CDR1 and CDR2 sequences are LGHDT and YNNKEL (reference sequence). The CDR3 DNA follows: TGTGCCAGCAGCCAAGGGACAGGGGGCGCAACTGAAGCTTTCTTT. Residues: CASSQGTGGATEAFF.

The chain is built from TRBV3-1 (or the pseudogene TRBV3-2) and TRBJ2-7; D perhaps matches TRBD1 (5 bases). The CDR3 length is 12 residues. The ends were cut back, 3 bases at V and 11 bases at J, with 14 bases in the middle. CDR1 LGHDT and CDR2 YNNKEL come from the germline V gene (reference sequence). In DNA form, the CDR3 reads TGTGCCAGCAGCCAGAACCCAGGGTTCGAGTACTTC. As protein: CASSQNPGFEYF.

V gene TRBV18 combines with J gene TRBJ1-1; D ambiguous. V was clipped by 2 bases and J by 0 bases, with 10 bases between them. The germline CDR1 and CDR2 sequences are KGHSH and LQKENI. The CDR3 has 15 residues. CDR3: CASSPTGSLNTEAFF. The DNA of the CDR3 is TGTGCCAGCTCACCAACCGGGTCTTTGAACACTGAAGCTTTCTTT.

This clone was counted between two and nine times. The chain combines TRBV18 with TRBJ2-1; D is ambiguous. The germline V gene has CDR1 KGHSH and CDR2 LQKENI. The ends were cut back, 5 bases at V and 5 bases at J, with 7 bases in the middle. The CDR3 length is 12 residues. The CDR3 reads CASSWADNEQFF. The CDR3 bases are TGTGCCAGCTCATGGGCCGACAATGAGCAGTTCTTC.

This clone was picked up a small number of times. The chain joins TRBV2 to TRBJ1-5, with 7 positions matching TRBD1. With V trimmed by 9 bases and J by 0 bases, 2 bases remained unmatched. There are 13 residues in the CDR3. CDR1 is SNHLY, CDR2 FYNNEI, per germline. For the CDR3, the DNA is TGTGCCAGTGGACAGGATAGCAATCAGCCCCAGCATTTT. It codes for CASGQDSNQPQHF. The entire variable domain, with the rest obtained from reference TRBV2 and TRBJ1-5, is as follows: EPEVTQTPSHQVTQMGQEVILRCVPISNHLYFYWYRQILGQKVEFLVSFYNNEISEKSEIFDDQFSVERPDGSNFTLKIRSTKLEDSAMYFCASGQDSNQPQHFGDGTRLSIL.

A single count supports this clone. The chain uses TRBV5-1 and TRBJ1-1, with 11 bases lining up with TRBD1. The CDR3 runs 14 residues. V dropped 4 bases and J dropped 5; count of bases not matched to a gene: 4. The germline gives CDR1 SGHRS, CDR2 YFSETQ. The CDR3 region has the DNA TGCGCCAGCAGCACCGGACAGGGGGCGACTGAAGCTTTCTTT. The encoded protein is CASSTGQGATEAFF.

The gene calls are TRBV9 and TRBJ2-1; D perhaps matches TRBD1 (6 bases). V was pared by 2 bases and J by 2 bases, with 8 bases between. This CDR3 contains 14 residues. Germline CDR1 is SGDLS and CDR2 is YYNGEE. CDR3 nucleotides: TGTGCCAGCAGCGTGACAGGAACCTACAATGAGCAGTTCTTC. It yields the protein CASSVTGTYNEQFF.

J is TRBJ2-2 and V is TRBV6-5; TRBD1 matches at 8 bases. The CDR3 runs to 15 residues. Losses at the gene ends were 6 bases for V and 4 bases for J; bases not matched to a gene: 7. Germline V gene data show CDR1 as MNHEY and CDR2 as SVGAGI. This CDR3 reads CASSSDRVSTGELFF. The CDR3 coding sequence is TGTGCCAGCAGCTCGGACAGGGTTAGCACCGGGGAGCTGTTTTTT.

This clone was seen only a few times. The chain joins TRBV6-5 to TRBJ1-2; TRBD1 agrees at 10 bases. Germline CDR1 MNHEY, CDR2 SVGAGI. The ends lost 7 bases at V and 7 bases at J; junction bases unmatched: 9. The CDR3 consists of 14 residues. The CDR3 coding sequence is TGTGCCAGCAACCCGACAGGGGGCGCGATTGGCTACACCTTC. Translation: CASNPTGGAIGYTF.

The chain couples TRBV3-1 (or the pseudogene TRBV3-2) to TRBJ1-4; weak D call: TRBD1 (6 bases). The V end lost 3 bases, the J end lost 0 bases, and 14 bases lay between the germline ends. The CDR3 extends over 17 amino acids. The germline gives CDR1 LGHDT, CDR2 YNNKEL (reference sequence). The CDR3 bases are TGTGCCAGCAGCCAGGGGGTAAGGACAGCAACTAATGAAAAACTGTTTTTT. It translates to CASSQGVRTATNEKLFF.

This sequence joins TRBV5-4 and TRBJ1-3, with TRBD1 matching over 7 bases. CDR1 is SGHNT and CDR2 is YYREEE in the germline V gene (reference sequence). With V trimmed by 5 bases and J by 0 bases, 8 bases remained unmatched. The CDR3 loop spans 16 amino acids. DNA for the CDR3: TGTGCCAGCAGTCGAATGACAGGGAGCTCTGGAAACACCATATATTTT. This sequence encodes CASSRMTGSSGNTIYF.

CDR3 bases: TGTGCCAGCAAACAGGGGGTTTACACTGAAGCTTTCTTT. Its protein is CASKQGVYTEAFF. This rearrangement joins TRBV6-5 to TRBJ1-1, with TRBD1 identical over 8 bases. V trimming: 7 bases; J trimming: 3 bases; junction bases outside the gene matches: 4. This CDR3 has 13 residues. Germline V gene lookup returns CDR1 MNHEY and CDR2 SVGAGI.

This chain's CDR3 is CASSEYGRGTDEQFF. CDR3 nucleotides: TGTGCCAGCAGTGAATACGGCAGAGGTACGGATGAGCAGTTCTTC. This chain links TRBV25-1 with TRBJ2-1; D ambiguous. Germline V lookup: CDR1 MGHDK, CDR2 SYGVNS. V lost 0 bases, J lost 8 bases, and 14 bases lay in between. The CDR3 is 15 amino acids.

This CDR3 reads CSVCSQNEKLFF. The CDR3, as DNA: TGCAGCGTTTGTTCCCAGAATGAAAAACTGTTTTTT. This chain joins TRBV29-1 and TRBJ1-4; D is unresolved. Between the trimmed V and J ends, which lost 5 bases and 5 bases, there was a span of 9 bases. The germline gives CDR1 SQVTM, CDR2 ANQGSEA. This CDR3 contains 12 residues. The full variable domain, rest sourced from reference TRBV29-1 and TRBJ1-4, is SAVISQKPSRDICQRGTSLTIQCQVDSQVTMMFWYRQQPGQSLTLIATANQGSEATYESGFVIDKFPISRPNLTFSTLTVSNMSPEDSSIYLCSVCSQNEKLFFGSGTQLSVL.

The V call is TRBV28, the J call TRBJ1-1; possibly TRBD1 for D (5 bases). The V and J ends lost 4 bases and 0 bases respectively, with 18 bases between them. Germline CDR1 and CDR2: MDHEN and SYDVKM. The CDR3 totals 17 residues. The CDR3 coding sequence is TGTGCCAGCAGTTCAAACGCAGGGTGGGCAATGAACACTGAAGCTTTCTTT. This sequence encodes CASSSNAGWAMNTEAFF. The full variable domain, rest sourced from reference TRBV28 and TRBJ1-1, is DVKVTQSSRYLVKRTGEKVFLECVQDMDHENMFWYRQDPGLGLRLIYFSYDVKMKEKGDIPEGYSVSREKKERFSLILESASTNQTSMYLCASSSNAGWAMNTEAFFGQGTRLTVV.

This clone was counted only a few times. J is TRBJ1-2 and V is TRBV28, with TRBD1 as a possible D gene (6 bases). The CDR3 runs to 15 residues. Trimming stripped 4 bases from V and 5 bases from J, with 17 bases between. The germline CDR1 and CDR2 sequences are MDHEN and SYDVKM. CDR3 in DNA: TGTGCCAGCAGTTCATCGGGACACGAAAAGTATGGCTACACCTTC. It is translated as CASSSSGHEKYGYTF.

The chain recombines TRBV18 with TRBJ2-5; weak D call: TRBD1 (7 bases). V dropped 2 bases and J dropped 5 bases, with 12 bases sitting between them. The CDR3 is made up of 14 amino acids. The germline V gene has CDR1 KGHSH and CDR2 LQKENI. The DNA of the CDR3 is TGTGCCAGCTCACCAGCGACAGGGAGGGAGACCCAGTACTTC. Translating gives CASSPATGRETQYF.

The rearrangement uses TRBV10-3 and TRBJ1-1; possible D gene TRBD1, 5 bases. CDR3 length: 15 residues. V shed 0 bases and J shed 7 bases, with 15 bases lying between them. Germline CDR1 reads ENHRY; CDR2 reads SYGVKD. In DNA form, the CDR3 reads TGTGCCATCAGTGAGTCGACTTATTCGGGGGTTGAAGCTTTCTTT. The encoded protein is CAISESTYSGVEAFF.

CDR3 in DNA: TGTGCCAGCAGTGCAGGTGTCGGTGGCTACACCTTC. This translates into CASSAGVGGYTF. The V call is TRBV27, the J call TRBJ1-2; D is uncertain. Germline lookup yields CDR1 MNHEY and CDR2 SMNVEV (reference sequence). The CDR3 length is 12 residues. Trimming took off 5 bases at V and 7 bases at J, with 11 bases between the two ends.

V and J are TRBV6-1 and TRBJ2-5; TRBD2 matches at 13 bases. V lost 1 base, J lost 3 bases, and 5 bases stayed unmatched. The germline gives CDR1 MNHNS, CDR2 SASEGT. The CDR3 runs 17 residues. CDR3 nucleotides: TGTGCCAGCAGTGAAGGACTAGCGGGGGGTAGAAAAGAGACCCAGTACTTC. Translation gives CASSEGLAGGRKETQYF.

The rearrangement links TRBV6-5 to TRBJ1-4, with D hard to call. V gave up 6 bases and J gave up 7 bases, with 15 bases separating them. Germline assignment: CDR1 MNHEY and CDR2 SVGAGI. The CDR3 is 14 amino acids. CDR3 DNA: TGTGCCAGCAGCCCGGGTCTCCCCGGTGAAAAACTGTTTTTT. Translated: CASSPGLPGEKLFF.

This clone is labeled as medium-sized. This chain's CDR3 is CASSARTGSVRDTQYF. Here the CDR3 DNA reads TGTGCCAGCAGTGCCCGGACAGGGTCCGTTCGGGATACGCAGTATTTT. This sequence joins TRBV2 and TRBJ2-3, with 8 bases that match TRBD1. CDR1 and CDR2 from the germline V gene are SNHLY and FYNNEI. The CDR3 consists of 16 residues. V lost 4 bases, J lost 6 bases, and 12 bases stayed unmatched.

The CDR3 DNA is TGCGCCAGCAGCCAAGATCTTTCCGGGACATCAGTCACAGATACGCAGTATTTT. This encodes CASSQDLSGTSVTDTQYF. The chain joins TRBV4-1 to TRBJ2-3; a weak D match, TRBD1 (6 bases). V was pared by 0 bases and J by 2 bases, with 18 bases between. The CDR3 covers 18 residues. Germline loops: CDR1 MGHRA, CDR2 YSYEKL.

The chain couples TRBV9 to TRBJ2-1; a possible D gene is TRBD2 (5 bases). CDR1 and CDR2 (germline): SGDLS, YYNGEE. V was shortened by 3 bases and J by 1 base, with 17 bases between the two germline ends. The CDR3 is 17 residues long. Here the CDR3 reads CASSARARYGSYNEQFF. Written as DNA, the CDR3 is TGTGCCAGCAGCGCGCGGGCCCGATACGGGTCCTACAATGAGCAGTTCTTC.

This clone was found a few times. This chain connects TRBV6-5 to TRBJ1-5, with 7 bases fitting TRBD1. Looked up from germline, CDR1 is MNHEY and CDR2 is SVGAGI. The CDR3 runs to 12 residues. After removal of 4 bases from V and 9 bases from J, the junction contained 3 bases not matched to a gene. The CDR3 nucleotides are TGTGCCAGCAGTTCCCCAGGGGGGCCCCAGCATTTT. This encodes CASSSPGGPQHF.

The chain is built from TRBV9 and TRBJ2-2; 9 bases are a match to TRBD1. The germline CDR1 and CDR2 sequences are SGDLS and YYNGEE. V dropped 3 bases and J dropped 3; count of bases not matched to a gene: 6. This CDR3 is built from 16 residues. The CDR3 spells CASSEYRGRDTGELFF. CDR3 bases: TGTGCCAGCAGCGAGTACAGGGGGCGCGACACCGGGGAGCTGTTTTTT. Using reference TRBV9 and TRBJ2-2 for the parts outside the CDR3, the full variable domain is DSGVTQTPKHLITATGQRVTLRCSPRSGDLSVYWYQQSLDQGLQFLIQYYNGEERAKGNILERFSAQQFPDLHSELNLSSLELGDSALYFCASSEYRGRDTGELFFGEGSRLTVL.